Below, one TCR beta chain is given with its context. What it recognizes is unknown. This sample was included in a study of cytomegalovirus exposure and HLA in healthy donors. Germline V gives CDR1 GTSNPN, CDR2 SVGIG (reference sequence). After removal of 0 bases from V and 5 bases from J, the junction contained 10 bases not matched to a gene. The CDR3 has 15 residues. Study observations and caveats: Several top significant clusters appeared, in a later analysis, to be linked to common viral pathogens. What TCR beta sequences reportedly achieved was accurate prediction of HLA-A and HLA-B alleles in most subjects.

PCR used 60 Vbeta primers and 13 Jbeta primers. Repertoires were generated with immunoSEQ multiplex PCR, while TCRdb's copy carries only in-frame clones and drops some. This sample has about 86,000 clones, with roughly 78% found just once. This chain joins TRBV30 and TRBJ2-7; 7 bases match TRBD1. The specimen was PBMCs. The source of this sequence is a male donor in good health and CMV-seropositive. This chain's CDR3 is CAWSVQGRGRHEQYF. Written as DNA, the CDR3 is TGTGCCTGGAGTGTACAGGGCAGGGGGAGACACGAGCAGTACTTC.